This TCR beta chain comes out of a study of blood T cell repertoires in COVID-19. On the study more broadly: COVID-19 samples, acute and convalescent, were from the United States, Italy and Spain.

In the original processing: From reference gene primer amplification, estimates of nucleated cell counts were derived. Sequencing was performed with immunoSEQ multiplex PCR; in TCRdb, only in-frame clones are kept and a portion is missing. The V and J calls and clone size are taken from that table; D and trimming were inferred from the DNA. In the table there are roughly 30,000 clones, roughly 84% of which are singletons. Germline V gene sequence: CDR1 MDHEN, CDR2 SYDVKM. The CDR3 runs to 14 residues. V shed 11 bases and J 6 bases; nucleotides not matched to a gene: 13. The rearrangement joins TRBV28 to TRBJ2-3, with 8 positions matching TRBD2. This TCR was sampled from a human donor in a cohort sampled during active COVID-19. The specimen sequenced was peripheral blood. The CDR3 region is CASRGGSKGDTQYF. In DNA form, the CDR3 reads TGTGCCTCACGGGGGGGGAGTAAAGGGGATACGCAGTATTTT.